This TCR beta chain is drawn from a study of T cells in Graves' hyperthyroidism and ophthalmopathy. It was RNA transcripts that yielded the amplified TCR beta CDR3 regions. The TCR CDR3 was amplified in a first-round RT-PCR using the HTBI primer set. In TCRdb, the multiplex PCR reads were re-called with MiXCR into one record per CDR3 protein. Of some 600,000 distinct CDR3 sequences detected, approximately 15% appear once; the ten largest clones hold 5% to 7%. CDR3 size: 14 residues. Germline V gene data show CDR1 as MNHNS and CDR2 as SASEGT. Trimming cost V 0 bases and J 3 bases, with 8 bases left between them. Together with thyroid ultrasound, orbital computed tomography, serum thyroxine and TRAb, clinical symptoms were used for diagnoses.

The gene calls are TRBV6-1 and TRBJ1-2, with a weak D call TRBD1 (5 bases). This receptor was identified in a woman in her thirties with Graves' hyperthyroidism that later progressed to Graves' ophthalmopathy. The specimen sequenced was blood. Here the CDR3 reads CASSEAARDYGYTF. Written as DNA, the CDR3 is TGTGCCAGCAGTGAAGCTGCCAGGGACTATGGCTACACCTTC.